This T cell receptor beta chain came from a study of blood T cell repertoires in COVID-19. Study context: The United States, Italy and Spain provided the acute and convalescent COVID-19 samples. T cells, B-cell-depleted T cells, or PBMCs provided the cDNA or gDNA that served as material.

V shed 5 bases, J shed 7 bases, and the junction held 2 bases outside the gene matches. The CDR3 is 14 amino acids. Germline values: CDR1 SGHTA, CDR2 FQGNSA. The participants were between about 18 and 90 years old and came from 20 to 30 US areas. Participants reported their clinical history, and cohort assignment relied on those reports. Profiling relied on immunoSEQ multiplex PCR, and the TCRdb table lists in-frame clones only, not all of them. The sample has just over 350,000 clones, 87% seen once. The sequence came from a woman younger than 45 who had recovered from COVID-19. Material for sequencing was PBMCs or T cells enriched from blood (not recorded which). This sequence joins TRBV7-2 and TRBJ2-1; 13 positions agree with TRBD2. The CDR3 DNA sequence: TGTGCCAGCAGCCGGGGACTAGCGGGAAATGAGCAGTTCTTC. Amino acid sequence: CASSRGLAGNEQFF.